The 30 T cell receptor beta chains in this list originate from one sample, sequenced in a study of blood T cell repertoires in COVID-19 (dated by TCRdb to 2019 to 2021). Library method: the immunoSEQ multiplex PCR assay. TCRdb limited this immuneACCESS table to in-frame rearrangements with V and J called. A share of clones is missing; checked studies link under half to unresolved V genes, and the rest is unexplained. The sample data list 83,000 or so clones, and 75% to 85% of these were observed just once. The ten largest account for 9.8% of the sample. Sequencing used peripheral blood. The receptors come from a woman older than 75 with acute or convalescent COVID-19.

CDR3 DNA sequence: TGTGCCAGCAGCCATGCGGGGAATACAGATACGCAGTATTTT. Residues: CASSHAGNTDTQYF. This chain joins TRBV3-1 (or the pseudogene TRBV3-2) and TRBJ2-3; D might be TRBD2 (6 bases). The CDR3 has 14 amino acids. From germline, CDR1 is LGHDT and CDR2 YNNKEL (reference sequence). V was shortened by 3 bases and J by 3 bases, with 10 bases between the two germline ends.

This chain joins TRBV20-1 and TRBJ1-6; D is unclear. V was cut by 3 bases and J by 9 bases, with 9 bases left in between. From germline, CDR1 is DFQATT and CDR2 SNEGSKA (reference sequence). CDR3 size: 12 residues. The CDR3 region has the DNA TGCAGTGCTAGTCTAACGGGTTCACCCCTCCACTTT. Its translation: CSASLTGSPLHF.

This sequence joins TRBV3-1 (or the pseudogene TRBV3-2) and TRBJ2-5; possibly TRBD1 for D (5 bases). Germline CDR1 reads LGHDT; CDR2 reads YNNKEL (reference sequence). With 0 bases removed from V and 5 bases from J, the gap between germline ends came to 13 bases. CDR3 length equals 15 residues. The DNA for the CDR3 is TGTGCCAGCAGCCAAGATCACAGGATGACGGAGACCCAGTACTTC. It specifies CASSQDHRMTETQYF.

V gene TRBV7-9 combines with J gene TRBJ1-2; a possible D gene is TRBD1 (6 bases). The V and J ends lost 5 bases and 6 bases respectively, with 13 bases between them. There are 13 residues in the CDR3. Germline V lookup: CDR1 SEHNR, CDR2 FQNEAQ (reference sequence). CDR3 nucleotide sequence: TGTGCCAGCAGCACGATACAGGGAGATGGCTACACCTTC. Translation gives CASSTIQGDGYTF.

This clone was seen only once. The V gene is TRBV28, the J gene TRBJ1-5, with D tentatively TRBD1 (5 bases). Germline assignment: CDR1 MDHEN and CDR2 SYDVKM. The CDR3 covers 18 residues. V lost 4 bases to trimming and J lost 2 bases, with 21 bases between them. The CDR3 spells CASSSERDSWGGNQPQHF. The CDR3 DNA sequence: TGTGCCAGCAGTTCCGAAAGGGACTCCTGGGGAGGCAATCAGCCCCAGCATTTT.

This chain connects TRBV12-3 or TRBV12-4 to TRBJ1-4; D may be TRBD1 (6 bases). With 6 bases removed from V and 4 bases from J, the gap between germline ends came to 9 bases. The CDR3 has 13 residues. The CDR3 loop is CASSGQINEKLFF. The CDR3 DNA reads TGTGCCAGCAGCGGACAGATTAATGAAAAACTGTTTTTT.

V and J are TRBV4-2 and TRBJ1-3; weak D call: TRBD1 (6 bases). Germline CDR1 LGHNA, CDR2 YNFKEQ. This CDR3 spans 16 amino acids. V was shortened by 4 bases and J by 2 bases, with 15 bases between the two germline ends. CDR3 coding DNA: TGTGCCAGCAGCCCTGAACAGGGAGTGGCTGGAAACACCATATATTTT. Its translation is CASSPEQGVAGNTIYF.

In DNA form, the CDR3 reads TGTGCCAGCAGCTTAGGGGACACCTTTTCCTACGAGCAGTACTTC. Amino acid sequence: CASSLGDTFSYEQYF. The chain combines TRBV7-2 with TRBJ2-7; TRBD1 might be the D (6 bases). This CDR3 comprises 15 residues. Germline assignment: CDR1 SGHTA and CDR2 FQGNSA. V was pared by 1 base and J by 1 base, with 11 bases between.

J is TRBJ2-1 and V is TRBV29-1, with 10 bases identical to TRBD2. J lost 0 bases, V lost 4 bases, and 6 bases had no gene match. Germline loops: CDR1 SQVTM, CDR2 ANQGSEA. The CDR3 consists of 16 residues. The CDR3 DNA sequence: TGCAGCGTTGGGGCCTCTAGCGGGAGCTCCTACAATGAGCAGTTCTTC. As protein: CSVGASSGSSYNEQFF.

The chain combines TRBV19 with TRBJ1-2, with 8 bases that match TRBD1. Germline CDR1 is LNHDA and CDR2 is SQIVND (reference sequence). The ends lost 3 bases at V and 6 bases at J; junction bases unmatched: 15. CDR3 length: 17 residues. CDR3 sequence reads: CASSMTGQAHIVNGYTF. The CDR3, as DNA: TGTGCCAGTAGTATGACGGGACAGGCCCATATTGTAAATGGCTACACCTTC.

This clone showed up just a few times. This chain's CDR3 is CAWRAGRGMDSPLHF. For the CDR3, the DNA is TGTGCCTGGAGGGCAGGGCGCGGTATGGATTCACCCCTCCACTTT. The chain couples TRBV30 to TRBJ1-6; TRBD1 is a possible D gene (5 bases). V was shortened by 3 bases and J by 8 bases, with 17 bases between the two germline ends. The CDR3 contains 15 residues. Germline CDR1 GTSNPN, CDR2 SVGIG (reference sequence).

On this clone: Mismatch with germline at one junction end may stem from a read error. The rearrangement joins TRBV10-3 to TRBJ2-5; the D gene is possibly TRBD1 (6 bases). Germline CDR1 and CDR2: ENHRY and SYGVKD. The CDR3 totals 13 residues. The CDR3 sequence is CAVSDRQAETQYF. The CDR3 DNA follows: TGTGCCGTCAGTGATAGACAGGCGGAGACCCAGTACTTC.

This clone is a singleton in its sample. The genes are TRBV7-2 and TRBJ2-5; 8 positions agree with TRBD2. CDR1 SGHTA and CDR2 FQGNSA come from the germline V gene. This CDR3 is 16 amino acids long. Germline trimming cut 5 bases from V and 4 bases from J; bases unmatched to any gene: 12. In DNA form, the CDR3 reads TGTGCCAGCAGCCAAACGGGGGGGGGCCTATCAGAGACCCAGTACTTC. It translates to CASSQTGGGLSETQYF.

The chain combines TRBV6-1 with TRBJ1-5; no clear D. V was shortened by 5 bases and J by 5 bases, with 7 bases between the two germline ends. Germline values: CDR1 MNHNS, CDR2 SASEGT. The CDR3 loop spans 12 amino acids. For the CDR3, the DNA is TGTGCCAGCAGTTCTAATGATCAGCCCCAGCATTTT. It translates to CASSSNDQPQHF.

This clone turned up a few times. The sample carries other DNA sequences with the same CDR3. This rearrangement joins TRBV5-1 to TRBJ1-6; 8 nucleotides match TRBD1. CDR3 length: 22 residues. Germline-derived CDR1 and CDR2 are SGHRS and YFSETQ. Trimming cost V 0 bases and J 5 bases; bases outside gene matches: 22. CDR3 sequence (DNA): TGCGCCAGCAGCTTGGGCTTCGAAGCACCGGGACAGGTGTCTCTGGATAATTCACCCCTCCACTTT. Protein product: CASSLGFEAPGQVSLDNSPLHF.

The count of this clone is one. The rearrangement joins TRBV19 to TRBJ1-2, with 7 bases identical to TRBD1. V lost 6 bases to trimming and J lost 3 bases; unmatched junction nucleotides: 4. The CDR3 spans 13 residues. Germline-derived CDR1 and CDR2 are LNHDA and SQIVND (reference sequence). CDR3 sequence reads: CASSPTGDYGYTF. In DNA form, the CDR3 reads TGTGCCAGTAGCCCTACAGGGGACTATGGCTACACCTTC.

This chain uses TRBV4-3 with TRBJ2-5, with TRBD2 matching 14 bases. Trimming cost V 3 bases and J 4 bases; bases outside gene matches: 1. Germline V gene sequence: CDR1 LGHNA, CDR2 YSLEER. The CDR3 length is 15 residues. The DNA for the CDR3 is TGCGCCAGCAGCCAGACTAGCGGGGGGGGAGAGACCCAGTACTTC. It specifies CASSQTSGGGETQYF.

This chain joins TRBV7-2 and TRBJ2-3; possibly TRBD2 for D (5 bases). The CDR3 consists of 14 residues. V lost 1 base to trimming and J lost 5 bases, with 10 bases between them. Germline values: CDR1 SGHTA, CDR2 FQGNSA. The DNA of the CDR3 is TGTGCCAGCAGCTTAGGAGGGTCCTTAGATACGCAGTATTTT. This sequence encodes CASSLGGSLDTQYF.

Only a few counts were recorded for this clone. The chain combines TRBV20-1 with TRBJ2-1; D is ambiguous. The CDR3 runs 11 residues. V was trimmed by 3 bases and J by 4 bases, leaving 4 bases between them. CDR1 DFQATT and CDR2 SNEGSKA come from the germline V gene (reference sequence). In DNA, the CDR3 is TGCAGTGCTAGCCGTTACAATGAGCAGTTCTTC. Translation: CSASRYNEQFF.

V usage is TRBV28 and J usage is TRBJ2-1; 7 nucleotides match TRBD2. CDR1 and CDR2 from the germline V gene are MDHEN and SYDVKM. Trimming removed 8 bases from V and 4 bases from J; junction bases left unmatched: 5. The CDR3 sequence is 13 residues long. The CDR3 reads CASGGRGYNEQFF. Written as DNA, the CDR3 is TGTGCCAGCGGCGGGAGAGGGTACAATGAGCAGTTCTTC.

This clone was observed many times. The rearrangement links TRBV11-1 to TRBJ2-3; 12 bases fit TRBD2. The length of the CDR3 is 16 residues. CDR1 is SGHAT and CDR2 is FQDESV in the germline V gene (reference sequence). The ends lost 2 bases at V and 0 bases at J; junction bases unmatched: 0. This chain's CDR3 is CASSLLAGGSTDTQYF. CDR3 coding DNA: TGTGCCAGCAGCTTACTAGCGGGGGGGAGCACAGATACGCAGTATTTT.

DNA for the CDR3: TGTGCCAGCAGTTTAGGTGGGGCAGGCCCCCAAGAGACCCAGTACTTC. Encoded protein: CASSLGGAGPQETQYF. The V and J genes are TRBV28 and TRBJ2-5, with a possible D match to TRBD1 (5 bases). CDR3 length equals 16 residues. Germline CDR1 and CDR2: MDHEN and SYDVKM. V lost 2 bases and J lost 1, with 14 bases in between.

The chain joins TRBV7-2 to TRBJ2-3, with 9 bases matching TRBD2. The V and J ends lost 4 bases and 2 bases, in that order; junction bases with no gene match: 7. Germline V gives CDR1 SGHTA, CDR2 FQGNSA. The CDR3 extends over 16 amino acids. This CDR3 reads CASSSYSGGLTDTQYF. The CDR3 DNA follows: TGTGCCAGCAGCTCATATAGCGGGGGCCTCACAGATACGCAGTATTTT.

The rearrangement uses TRBV6-2 or TRBV6-3 and TRBJ1-5, with 9 bases matching TRBD1. With 0 bases clipped from V and 5 bases from J, the junction kept 8 bases outside the gene matches. Germline values: CDR1 MNHEY, CDR2 SVGEGT. The CDR3 sequence is 17 residues long. The chain's CDR3 is CASSYSPGQGGDQPQHF. CDR3 bases: TGTGCCAGCAGTTACTCGCCGGGACAGGGTGGTGATCAGCCCCAGCATTTT.

This clone was seen a few times. The genes are TRBV2 and TRBJ1-3; TRBD1 matches 9 bases. V shed 7 bases and J 2 bases; nucleotides not matched to a gene: 9. In germline, CDR1 is SNHLY, CDR2 FYNNEI. This CDR3 comprises 16 residues. This CDR3 reads CASTRDREAPGNTIYF. For the CDR3, the DNA is TGTGCCAGCACCCGGGACAGGGAGGCACCTGGAAACACCATATATTTT.

This rearrangement joins TRBV4-3 to TRBJ2-1; 7 positions match TRBD2. The CDR3 length is 17 residues. Germline values: CDR1 LGHNA, CDR2 YSLEER. V trimming: 1 base; J trimming: 3 bases; junction bases outside the gene matches: 9. The CDR3: CASSQVLAGVSYNEQFF. The CDR3 bases are TGCGCCAGCAGCCAAGTGCTTGCGGGGGTGAGCTACAATGAGCAGTTCTTC.

The chain employs TRBV5-4 and TRBJ1-1; no definite D call. V lost 0 bases and J lost 2, with 8 bases in between. Germline-derived CDR1 and CDR2 are SGHNT and YYREEE (reference sequence). The CDR3 totals 14 residues. In DNA form, the CDR3 reads TGTGCCAGCAGCTTGGGAGGGAGTAACACTGAAGCTTTCTTT. Protein sequence: CASSLGGSNTEAFF.

The chain joins TRBV6-1 to TRBJ2-7, with 10 bases matching TRBD1. With V trimmed by 0 bases and J by 3 bases, 8 bases remained unmatched. The germline V gene has CDR1 MNHNS and CDR2 SASEGT. The CDR3 length is 17 residues. DNA for the CDR3: TGTGCCAGCAGTGAAGCGGCCGGGGGACAGGGGTACTACGAGCAGTACTTC. Translation gives CASSEAAGGQGYYEQYF.

The V gene is TRBV27, the J gene TRBJ2-1; 9 positions match TRBD1. The CDR3 has 15 amino acids. Germline values: CDR1 MNHEY, CDR2 SMNVEV (reference sequence). The junction had 7 bases not matched to a gene; V was cut back by 5 bases and J by 5 bases. This CDR3 is CASSVRDRADNEQFF. The CDR3 DNA reads as TGTGCCAGCAGTGTCCGGGACAGGGCTGACAATGAGCAGTTCTTC.

This chain links TRBV19 with TRBJ1-2; no reliable D call. V was shortened by 7 bases and J by 4 bases, with 16 bases between the two germline ends. The CDR3 contains 14 residues. The germline V gene encodes CDR1 LNHDA and CDR2 SQIVND (reference sequence). The CDR3 nucleotides are TGTGCCAGTACCCCGGTCCCACAGATCTATGGCTACACCTTC. It translates to CASTPVPQIYGYTF.